The 2 T cell receptor beta chains listed next were all sequenced from one sample in a study of T cell responses to AZD1222 COVID-19 vaccine. Measured with immunoSEQ multiplex PCR; TCRdb has only the in-frame clones, and not every one. The data show over 140,000 clones, roughly 89% seen once. Specimen: peripheral blood, collected on day 0 of AZD1222 vaccination. The receptors derive from an adult in good health.

J is TRBJ1-2 and V is TRBV19; 12 nucleotides align to TRBD1. CDR1 and CDR2 (germline): LNHDA, SQIVND (reference sequence). V trimming: 10 bases; J trimming: 6 bases; junction bases outside the gene matches: 15. The CDR3 has 16 amino acids. This CDR3 is CATSVGQGARKDGYTF. As DNA, the CDR3 is TGTGCCACCTCAGTGGGACAGGGGGCGCGAAAGGATGGCTACACCTTC.

The V call is TRBV19, the J call TRBJ2-5, with TRBD2 as a possible D gene (6 bases). This CDR3 region has 15 residues. Germline-derived CDR1 and CDR2 are LNHDA and SQIVND (reference sequence). V lost 0 bases to trimming and J lost 5 bases, with 13 bases between them. CDR3: CASSIDRAGMETQYF. The CDR3 DNA is TGTGCCAGTAGTATAGATAGGGCGGGAATGGAGACCCAGTACTTC.